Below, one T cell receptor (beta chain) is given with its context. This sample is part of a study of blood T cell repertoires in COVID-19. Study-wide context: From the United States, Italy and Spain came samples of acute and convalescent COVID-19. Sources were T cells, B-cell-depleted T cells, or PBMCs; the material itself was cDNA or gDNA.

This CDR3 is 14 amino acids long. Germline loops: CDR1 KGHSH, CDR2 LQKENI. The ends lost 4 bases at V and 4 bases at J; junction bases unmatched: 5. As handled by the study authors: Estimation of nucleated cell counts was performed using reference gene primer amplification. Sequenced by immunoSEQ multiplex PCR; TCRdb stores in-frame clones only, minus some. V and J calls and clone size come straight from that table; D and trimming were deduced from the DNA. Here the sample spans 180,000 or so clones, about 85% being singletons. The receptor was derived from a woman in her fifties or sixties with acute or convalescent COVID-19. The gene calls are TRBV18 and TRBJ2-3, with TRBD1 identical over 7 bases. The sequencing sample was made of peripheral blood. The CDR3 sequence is CASSLDRSADTQYF. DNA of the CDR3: TGTGCCAGCTCACTGGACAGGAGCGCAGATACGCAGTATTTT. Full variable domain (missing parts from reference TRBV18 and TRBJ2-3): NAGVMQNPRHLVRRRGQEARLRCSPMKGHSHVYWYRQLPEEGLKFMVYLQKENIIDESGMPKERFSAEFPKEGPSILRIQQVVRGDSAAYFCASSLDRSADTQYFGPGTRLTVL.